This TCR beta chain was captured in a study of cytomegalovirus exposure and HLA in healthy donors. As for the study in general: From donors who were HLA-typed, an early data release held around 80 million unique TCRs.

The junction had 2 bases not matched to a gene; V was cut back by 0 bases and J by 2 bases. This CDR3 has 16 residues. Germline lookup yields CDR1 SGDLS and CDR2 YYNGEE. Amplification used 60 Vbeta primers and 13 Jbeta primers. Method: immunoSEQ multiplex PCR; TCRdb's copy keeps in-frame clones and lacks some. The table includes some 90,000 clones, about 78% detected once. This sequence joins TRBV9 and TRBJ2-1; 10 bases agree with TRBD2. The sample consisted of PBMCs. This clonotype was sampled from a woman aged 40 to 49 in good health and CMV-seronegative. DNA for the CDR3: TGTGCCAGCAGCGTAGAACTAGCGGGGACCTACAATGAGCAGTTCTTC. It specifies CASSVELAGTYNEQFF.